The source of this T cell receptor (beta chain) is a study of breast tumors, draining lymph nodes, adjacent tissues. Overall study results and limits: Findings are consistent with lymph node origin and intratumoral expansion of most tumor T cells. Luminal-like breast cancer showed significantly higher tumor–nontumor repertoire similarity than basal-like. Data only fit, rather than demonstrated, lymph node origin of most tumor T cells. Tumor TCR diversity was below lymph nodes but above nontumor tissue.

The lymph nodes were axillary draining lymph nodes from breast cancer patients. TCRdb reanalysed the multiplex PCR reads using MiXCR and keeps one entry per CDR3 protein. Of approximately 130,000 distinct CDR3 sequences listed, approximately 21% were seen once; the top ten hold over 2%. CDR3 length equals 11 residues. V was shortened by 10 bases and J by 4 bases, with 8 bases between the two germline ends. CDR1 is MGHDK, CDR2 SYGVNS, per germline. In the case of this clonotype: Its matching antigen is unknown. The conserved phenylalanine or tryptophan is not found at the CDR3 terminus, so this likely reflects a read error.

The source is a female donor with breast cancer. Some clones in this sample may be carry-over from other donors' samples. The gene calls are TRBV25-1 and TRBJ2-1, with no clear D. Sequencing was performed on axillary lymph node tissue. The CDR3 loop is CATDKYNEQFY. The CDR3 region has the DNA TGTGCCACCGACAAGTACAATGAGCAGTTCTAC.